The clone carrying this TCR beta chain appeared once. No antigen is known for it. The length of the CDR3 is 15 residues. Germline CDR1 reads SGHTA; CDR2 reads FQGNSA. The ends lost 2 bases at V and 3 bases at J; junction bases unmatched: 5. Assay used: immunoSEQ multiplex PCR; TCRdb lists only in-frame clones, some missing. The sample includes tens of thousands of clones, about 80% seen only once; the top ten take roughly 5.5%. Time point given: week 5, during vaccination. Vaccinated patients received 300 ug of mutant IDH1 20-mer peptide per dose, with topical imiquimod. These data come from a study of a mutant IDH1 vaccine in newly diagnosed glioma.

The J gene is TRBJ1-2, the V gene TRBV7-2; TRBD1 agrees at 8 bases. The starting material was PBMCs, obtained from a glioma patient whose treatment included an IDH1 peptide vaccine. The sequence was collected from a man aged 40-49 years with glioma. This chain's CDR3 is CASSLTTGADYGYTF. CDR3 sequence (DNA): TGTGCCAGCAGCTTAACGACAGGGGCGGACTATGGCTACACCTTC.